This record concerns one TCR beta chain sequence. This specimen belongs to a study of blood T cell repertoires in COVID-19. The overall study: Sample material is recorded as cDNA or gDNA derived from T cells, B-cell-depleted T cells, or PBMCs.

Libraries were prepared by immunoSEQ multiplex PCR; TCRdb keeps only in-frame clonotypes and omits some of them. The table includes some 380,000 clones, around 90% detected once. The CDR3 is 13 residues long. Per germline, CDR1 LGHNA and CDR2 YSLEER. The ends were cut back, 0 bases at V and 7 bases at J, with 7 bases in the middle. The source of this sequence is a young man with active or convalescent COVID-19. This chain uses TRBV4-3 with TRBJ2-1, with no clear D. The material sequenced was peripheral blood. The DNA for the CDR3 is TGCGCCAGCAGCCAAGATTGGCGGAATGAGCAGTTCTTC. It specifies CASSQDWRNEQFF.